This entry features one T cell receptor (beta chain) sequence. This record belongs to a study of cytomegalovirus exposure and HLA in healthy donors. The CDR3 is made up of 13 amino acids. Germline CDR1 and CDR2: SGHNT and YYREEE (reference sequence). V lost 0 bases and J 7 bases, leaving 10 bases between the germline ends. The PCR contained 60 Vbeta and 13 Jbeta primers. TCRdb's table, derived via immunoSEQ multiplex PCR, lists solely in-frame clones and lacks some. Here the sample spans just over 150,000 clones, less than 90% being singletons. This chain uses TRBV5-4 with TRBJ1-2, with unresolved D. What was sequenced was PBMCs. This sequence was found in a man aged 18 to 30 in good health and CMV-seronegative. CDR3 in DNA: TGTGCCAGCAGCTTGGTTGGGCAGGCTGGCTACACCTTC. Encoded protein: CASSLVGQAGYTF.